The following is a T cell receptor (beta chain) sequence with its context. The sample originates from a study of OX40 agonist ivuxolimab in advanced cancers. For the study at large: Ivuxolimab, which is an agonistic anti-OX40 (CD134) antibody, was administered to the patients.

TCRdb's copy holds only in-frame clones and misses some; the assay was immunoSEQ multiplex PCR. The sample lists approximately 87,000 clones, around nine tenths occurring once. The junction had 8 bases not matched to a gene; V was cut back by 6 bases and J by 5 bases. This CDR3 contains 14 residues. CDR1 and CDR2 from the germline V gene are MNHEY and SVGAGI. This material consisted of CD4+ or CD8+ T cells sorted from blood, taken in a trial of the OX40 agonist ivuxolimab. The chain has TRBV6-5 and TRBJ1-1, with 8 nucleotides matching TRBD1. This TCR derives from an adult with an advanced solid tumor such as melanoma, head and neck, liver or kidney cancer. The CDR3 nucleotides are TGTGCCAGCAGGGATCCAGGGGGCCATACTGAAGCTTTCTTT. Its translation is CASRDPGGHTEAFF.